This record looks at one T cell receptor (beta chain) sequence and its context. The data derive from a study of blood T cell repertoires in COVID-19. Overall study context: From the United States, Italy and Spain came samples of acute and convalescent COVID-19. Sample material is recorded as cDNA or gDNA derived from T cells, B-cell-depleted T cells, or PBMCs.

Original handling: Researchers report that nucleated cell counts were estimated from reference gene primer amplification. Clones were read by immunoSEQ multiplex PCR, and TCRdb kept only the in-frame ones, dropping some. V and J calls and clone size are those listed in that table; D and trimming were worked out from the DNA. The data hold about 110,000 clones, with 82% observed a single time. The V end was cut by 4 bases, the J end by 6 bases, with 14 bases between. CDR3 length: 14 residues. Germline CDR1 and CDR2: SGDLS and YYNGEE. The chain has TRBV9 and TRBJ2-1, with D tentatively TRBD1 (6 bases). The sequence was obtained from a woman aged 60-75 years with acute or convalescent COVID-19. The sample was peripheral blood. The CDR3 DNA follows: TGTGCCAGCAGCCTCTACAGGGTTGGCAATGAGCAGTTCTTC. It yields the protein CASSLYRVGNEQFF.